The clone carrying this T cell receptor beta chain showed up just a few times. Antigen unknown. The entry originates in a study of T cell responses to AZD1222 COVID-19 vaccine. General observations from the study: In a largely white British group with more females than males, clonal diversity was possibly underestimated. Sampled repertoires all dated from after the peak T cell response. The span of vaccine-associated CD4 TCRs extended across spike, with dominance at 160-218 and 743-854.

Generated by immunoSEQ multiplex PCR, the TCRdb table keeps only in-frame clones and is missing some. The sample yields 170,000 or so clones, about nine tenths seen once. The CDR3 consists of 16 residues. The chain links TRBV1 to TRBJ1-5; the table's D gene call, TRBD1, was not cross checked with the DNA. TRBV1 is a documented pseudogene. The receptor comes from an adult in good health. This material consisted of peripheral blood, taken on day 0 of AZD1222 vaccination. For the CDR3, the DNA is TGCACCAGCAGCCAAGAAAACAGGGGATGTGAGGAGCCCCAGCATTTT. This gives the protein CTSSQENRGCEEPQHF.